The 27 T cell receptor beta chains in this list originate from one sample, sequenced in a study of radiation and T cells in renal cell carcinoma. Sequenced by immunoSEQ multiplex PCR; TCRdb stores in-frame clones only, minus some. Altogether roughly 160,000 clones are present, about 87% being singletons, with the ten largest covering approximately 10%. As to time point: blood 4 weeks post-SBRT, at nephrectomy. Described treatment: 15 Gy SBRT to primary tumor, nephrectomy 4 weeks later. The input for sequencing was blood, taken from a patient whose treatment included radiotherapy and nephrectomy. The receptors here all came from a woman between 50 and 59 years old with renal cell carcinoma.

This CDR3 is CASSWDSNQPQHF. The CDR3 DNA sequence: TGTGCCAGCAGCTGGGACAGCAATCAGCCCCAGCATTTT. The genes are TRBV7-9 and TRBJ1-5; maybe TRBD1 (5 bases). CDR3 length: 13 amino acids. Germline V CDR1 and CDR2: SEHNR, FQNEAQ (reference sequence). V was cut by 4 bases and J by 1 base, with 5 bases left in between.

This rearrangement joins TRBV7-2 to TRBJ2-2; no reliable D call. V shed 2 bases and J shed 4 bases, with 11 bases lying between them. The CDR3 is 15 amino acids. The germline gives CDR1 SGHTA, CDR2 FQGNSA. The CDR3 loop reads CASSLKSQITGELFF. As DNA, the CDR3 is TGTGCCAGCAGCTTAAAGTCACAGATCACCGGGGAGCTGTTTTTT.

The chain recombines TRBV2 with TRBJ2-3, with D perhaps TRBD2 (5 bases). This CDR3 has 13 amino acids. The germline V gene has CDR1 SNHLY and CDR2 FYNNEI. V was clipped by 6 bases and J by 2 bases, with 9 bases between them. The CDR3 loop is CASRTGVTDTQYF. The DNA of the CDR3 is TGTGCCAGCAGAACCGGGGTCACAGATACGCAGTATTTT. Using reference TRBV2 and TRBJ2-3 for the parts outside the CDR3, the full variable domain is EPEVTQTPSHQVTQMGQEVILRCVPISNHLYFYWYRQILGQKVEFLVSFYNNEISEKSEIFDDQFSVERPDGSNFTLKIRSTKLEDSAMYFCASRTGVTDTQYFGPGTRLTVL.

The V call is TRBV19, the J call TRBJ1-4; perhaps TRBD1 as D (6 bases). This CDR3 comprises 15 residues. Trimming removed 4 bases from V and 11 bases from J, with 20 bases in between. Germline V CDR1 and CDR2: LNHDA, SQIVND (reference sequence). The CDR3: CASSSDASTGSKLFF. The CDR3 nucleotides are TGTGCCAGTAGTAGCGACGCTTCCACAGGGTCCAAACTGTTTTTT.

The DNA of the CDR3 is TGTGCCAGCAGCCAGGGGGATAACTATGGCTACACCTTC. Amino acids: CASSQGDNYGYTF. The V call is TRBV5-4, the J call TRBJ1-2, with 7 bases identical to TRBD1. This CDR3 spans 13 amino acids. V dropped 4 bases and J dropped 1; count of bases not matched to a gene: 1. From germline, CDR1 is SGHNT and CDR2 YYREEE (reference sequence).

The genes are TRBV6-5 and TRBJ1-2, with 7 bases matching TRBD1. CDR1 is MNHEY and CDR2 is SVGAGI in the germline V gene. V lost 0 bases, J lost 6 bases, and 4 bases stayed unmatched. The CDR3 has 14 amino acids. The DNA for the CDR3 is TGTGCCAGCAGTTACTCGACAGGGACGGATGGCTACACCTTC. Amino acids: CASSYSTGTDGYTF.

The chain combines TRBV7-8 with TRBJ2-3; 10 positions match TRBD1. The CDR3 sequence is 15 residues long. From germline, CDR1 is SGHVS and CDR2 FQNEAQ. The V gene end was trimmed by 2 bases and the J gene end by 7 bases; junction bases not matched to a gene: 6. CDR3 coding DNA: TGTGCCAGCAGCTTACCCGGGACAGGGGTAAATACGCAGTATTTT. Translated, it gives CASSLPGTGVNTQYF.

The gene calls are TRBV2 and TRBJ1-1; D is perhaps TRBD1 (6 bases). The CDR3 covers 13 residues. CDR1 SNHLY and CDR2 FYNNEI come from the germline V gene. V was shortened by 5 bases and J by 5 bases, with 12 bases between the two germline ends. CDR3 protein: CASSQQGTTEAFF. DNA for the CDR3: TGTGCCAGCAGTCAACAGGGTACTACTGAAGCTTTCTTT.

The chain is built from TRBV6-5 and TRBJ1-2; 7 positions agree with TRBD1. Germline CDR1 reads MNHEY; CDR2 reads SVGAGI. The CDR3 is made up of 14 amino acids. V dropped 10 bases and J dropped 7; count of bases not matched to a gene: 15. The CDR3 DNA reads TGTGCCACCAACCAAGACAGGGATAGGGGTGGCTACACCTTC. Translated: CATNQDRDRGGYTF.

The chain couples TRBV6-6 to TRBJ2-5; D gene unclear. Trimming shortened V by 2 bases and J by 2 bases, and 9 bases separated the two germline ends. CDR1 is MNHNY and CDR2 is SVGAGI in the germline V gene (reference sequence). This CDR3 has 14 residues. The CDR3 loop reads CASSYRRFQETQYF. The DNA for the CDR3 is TGTGCCAGCAGTTACAGAAGGTTTCAAGAGACCCAGTACTTC.

The V call is TRBV7-9, the J call TRBJ1-4; no clear D gene. This CDR3 region has 14 residues. Trimming left V 5 bases short and J 8 bases short, with 15 bases between. Germline CDR1 SEHNR, CDR2 FQNEAQ (reference sequence). The CDR3 bases are TGTGCCAGCAGCCAAACCAGAAGTGGAGAAAAACTGTTTTTT. Protein: CASSQTRSGEKLFF. The whole variable domain, remainder taken from reference TRBV7-9 and TRBJ1-4, is DTGVSQNPRHKITKRGQNVTFRCDPISEHNRLYWYRQTLGQGPEFLTYFQNEAQLEKSRLLSDRFSAERPKGSFSTLEIQRTEQGDSAMYLCASSQTRSGEKLFFGSGTQLSVL.

The J gene is TRBJ2-7, the V gene TRBV11-3; the D gene is possibly TRBD1 (5 bases). Between the trimmed V and J ends, which lost 0 bases and 6 bases, there was a span of 18 bases. The CDR3 is 16 amino acids. Germline CDR1 is SGHNT and CDR2 is YENEEA. CDR3 sequence reads: CASSLDRGAIYIEQYF. The DNA of the CDR3 is TGTGCCAGCAGCTTAGATAGGGGCGCTATTTATATCGAGCAGTACTTC.

This clone was counted between two and nine times. The V and J genes are TRBV7-2 and TRBJ1-1; tentatively, D is TRBD1 (5 bases). The CDR3 loop spans 13 amino acids. Germline V gene lookup returns CDR1 SGHTA and CDR2 FQGNSA. Trimming cost V 2 bases and J 1 base, with 5 bases left between them. The CDR3 DNA is TGTGCCAGCAGCTTAACAGGGAACACTGAAGCTTTCTTT. Protein sequence: CASSLTGNTEAFF.

The chain joins TRBV19 to TRBJ2-5; a possible D gene is TRBD1 (6 bases). CDR1 is LNHDA, CDR2 SQIVND, per germline (reference sequence). With 6 bases removed from V and 2 bases from J, the gap between germline ends came to 19 bases. CDR3 length equals 16 residues. CDR3 nucleotides: TGTGCCAGTAGCCCCCAGGGGATAGCCATACAAGAGACCCAGTACTTC. It is translated as CASSPQGIAIQETQYF.

The chain uses TRBV5-1 and TRBJ2-3; TRBD1 matches at 7 bases. The CDR3 covers 16 residues. V dropped 0 bases and J dropped 2; count of bases not matched to a gene: 6. The germline CDR1 and CDR2 sequences are SGHRS and YFSETQ. DNA for the CDR3: TGCGCCAGCAGCTTGGGATCCCAGGGGGTCACAGATACGCAGTATTTT. Encoded protein: CASSLGSQGVTDTQYF.

The chain couples TRBV5-1 to TRBJ2-7, with TRBD2 matching 11 bases. Unmatched junction bases numbered 3, after V lost 4 bases and J lost 0 bases. The germline CDR1 and CDR2 sequences are SGHRS and YFSETQ. This CDR3 is built from 15 residues. The CDR3 spells CASSVSGGASYEQYF. CDR3 in DNA: TGCGCCAGCAGCGTTAGCGGGGGGGCCTCCTACGAGCAGTACTTC.

The rearrangement joins TRBV7-9 to TRBJ1-5, with 7 nucleotides matching TRBD1. The CDR3 length is 13 residues. Trimming removed 6 bases from V and 7 bases from J; junction bases left unmatched: 6. The germline CDR1 and CDR2 sequences are SEHNR and FQNEAQ (reference sequence). The CDR3 loop is CASSSDRAQPQHF. Here the CDR3 DNA reads TGTGCCAGCAGTTCTGACAGGGCGCAGCCCCAGCATTTT. Filled out from reference TRBV7-9 and TRBJ1-5, the complete variable domain reads DTGVSQNPRHKITKRGQNVTFRCDPISEHNRLYWYRQTLGQGPEFLTYFQNEAQLEKSRLLSDRFSAERPKGSFSTLEIQRTEQGDSAMYLCASSSDRAQPQHFGDGTRLSIL.

The chain employs TRBV2 and TRBJ2-7; D unresolved. CDR3 length: 14 residues. CDR1 is SNHLY and CDR2 is FYNNEI in the germline V gene. The V end was cut by 1 base, the J end by 5 bases, with 12 bases between. The CDR3 DNA reads TGTGCCAGCAGTGAAGGTTGGGGTCAGAACGAGCAGTACTTC. Its protein is CASSEGWGQNEQYF.

The chain combines TRBV7-9 with TRBJ2-5, with TRBD1 matching over 11 bases. There are 16 residues in the CDR3. CDR1 is SEHNR, CDR2 FQNEAQ, per germline (reference sequence). V gave up 5 bases and J gave up 0 bases; unmatched junction bases: 5. CDR3 amino acids: CASSHRDRGYQETQYF. The CDR3 bases are TGTGCCAGCAGCCACCGGGACAGGGGGTACCAAGAGACCCAGTACTTC.

This sequence joins TRBV11-2 and TRBJ1-5, with unresolved D. The germline gives CDR1 SGHAT, CDR2 FQNNGV. The ends were cut back, 2 bases at V and 3 bases at J, with 11 bases in the middle. This CDR3 is 15 amino acids long. CDR3 DNA sequence: TGTGCCAGCAGCTTAAAGTCGGGTTTCAATCAGCCCCAGCATTTT. Protein product: CASSLKSGFNQPQHF.

This rearrangement joins TRBV30 to TRBJ2-5; 8 bases are shared with TRBD2. J gave up 1 base and V 0 bases, and 10 bases lay outside the gene matches. CDR1 and CDR2 from the germline V gene are GTSNPN and SVGIG (reference sequence). This CDR3 spans 17 amino acids. In DNA, the CDR3 is TGTGCCTGGAGTGTAGGGGCTAGCGGGCCCCTCCAAGAGACCCAGTACTTC. Its protein is CAWSVGASGPLQETQYF.

This chain joins TRBV19 and TRBJ1-2; D uncertain. CDR3 length equals 14 residues. V was clipped by 2 bases and J by 8 bases, with 15 bases between them. Germline-derived CDR1 and CDR2 are LNHDA and SQIVND (reference sequence). DNA of the CDR3: TGTGCCAGTAGTATAATCGAGGGTTCGGCGGGCTACACCTTC. This codes for CASSIIEGSAGYTF.

The V and J genes are TRBV5-1 and TRBJ2-1; the match to TRBD2 covers 13 bases. Trimming at V came to 4 bases and at J to 5 bases, leaving 3 bases not matched to a gene. Per the germline V gene, CDR1 is SGHRS and CDR2 is YFSETQ. The CDR3 totals 15 residues. The CDR3 region has the DNA TGCGCCAGCAGCCTGGGACTAGCGGGGAACAATGAGCAGTTCTTC. Its protein is CASSLGLAGNNEQFF.

V usage is TRBV4-1 and J usage is TRBJ1-1; possible D gene TRBD1, 6 bases. CDR3 length: 17 residues. Trimming removed 4 bases at V and 5 bases at J, with 23 bases between. Germline CDR1 is MGHRA and CDR2 is YSYEKL. CDR3 in amino acids: CASSRGIWAGENTEAFF. The CDR3 DNA follows: TGCGCCAGCAGCCGCGGAATCTGGGCAGGGGAGAATACTGAAGCTTTCTTT.

This rearrangement joins TRBV4-1 to TRBJ2-3, with 12 nucleotides matching TRBD2. Germline loops: CDR1 MGHRA, CDR2 YSYEKL. V was pared by 4 bases and J by 2 bases, with 4 bases of the junction left unmatched. There are 16 residues in the CDR3. DNA for the CDR3: TGCGCCAGCAGCCGCGGACTAGCGGGGAACACAGATACGCAGTATTTT. Translating gives CASSRGLAGNTDTQYF.

This chain links TRBV5-5 with TRBJ1-1, with TRBD1 as a possible D gene (6 bases). The CDR3 loop spans 16 amino acids. V shed 2 bases and J shed 10 bases, with 24 bases lying between them. The germline CDR1 and CDR2 sequences are SGHKS and YYEKEE (reference sequence). CDR3 loop: CASSLRQDAEKRGAFF. The DNA for the CDR3 is TGTGCCAGCAGCTTACGACAGGACGCCGAGAAAAGAGGAGCTTTCTTT.

This rearrangement joins TRBV6-5 to TRBJ2-1; unclear D gene. Germline lookup yields CDR1 MNHEY and CDR2 SVGAGI. The V end was cut by 5 bases, the J end by 6 bases, with 8 bases between. CDR3 length: 12 amino acids. The chain's CDR3 is CASSMAGNEQFF. The CDR3 DNA is TGTGCCAGCAGTATGGCCGGCAATGAGCAGTTCTTC.